These T cell receptor beta chains were read from a single sample in a study of control samples from healthy donors and cancer patients. The repertoire was sequenced with immunoSEQ multiplex PCR; TCRdb's copy has only in-frame clones and lacks some. The table has fewer than 150,000 clones, about 89% seen once. The source material was blood. These TCRs come from a woman aged 18-29 years in good health. Each CDR3 is given with its conserved first and last residue. A D gene is named only where the DNA matches it firmly. Size tells how often a clone was seen (once, few, many) or the class of an expanded clone, and some rows leave it out.

NA | TRBJ2-2 | TRBD2 | TRBV5-1 | CASSLRSGTSGYTGELFF | TGCGCCAGCAGCTTAAGGTCCGGGACTAGCGGCTACACCGGGGAGCTGTTTTTT
NA | TRBJ2-2 | TRBD1 | TRBV19 | CAIRTGPTGELFF | TGTGCCATTCGGACAGGGCCCACCGGGGAGCTGTTTTTT
NA | TRBJ2-1 | TRBD2 | TRBV13 | CASSSLAGVSGEQFF | TGTGCCAGCAGCTCCCTAGCGGGAGTTTCGGGTGAGCAGTTCTTC
medium-sized | TRBJ2-7 | NA | TRBV4-3 | CASSQQADLSSEQYF | TGCGCCAGCAGCCAACAAGCCGATCTTAGCTCCGAGCAGTACTTC
NA | TRBJ2-1 | NA | TRBV4-3 | CASSQEALYNEQFF | TGCGCCAGCAGCCAAGAGGCCCTCTACAATGAGCAGTTCTTC
NA | TRBJ1-1 | TRBD1 | TRBV30 | CAWSVGTGADSEAFF | TGTGCCTGGAGTGTAGGGACAGGGGCGGATTCTGAAGCTTTCTTT
NA | TRBJ2-7 | NA | TRBV28 | CASSFGEQYF | TGTGCCAGCAGTTTTGGAGAGCAGTACTTC
NA | TRBJ1-5 | NA | TRBV3-1/TRBV3-2 | CASSQDVGNQPQHF | TGTGCCAGCAGCCAAGATGTCGGGAATCAGCCCCAGCATTTT
once | TRBJ1-4 | NA | TRBV6-1 | CASSEKADGAGKLFF | TGTGCCAGCAGTGAAAAGGCTGATGGGGCGGGAAAACTGTTTTTT
NA | TRBJ1-1 | NA | TRBV7-2 | CASSLAGGNTEAFF | TGTGCCAGCAGCTTAGCTGGTGGAAACACTGAAGCTTTCTTT
NA | TRBJ1-1 | TRBD1 | TRBV13 | CASRRDRGQAEAFF | TGTGCCAGCAGGAGGGACAGGGGGCAAGCTGAAGCTTTCTTT
NA | TRBJ2-3 | TRBD2 | TRBV4-3 | CASSQVPLLAGGIDTQYF | TGCGCCAGCAGCCAAGTGCCCCTACTAGCGGGGGGAATAGATACGCAGTATTTT
NA | TRBJ2-7 | TRBD1 | TRBV27 | CASHTFGTGSYEQYF | TGTGCCAGCCACACGTTCGGGACAGGCTCCTACGAGCAGTACTTC
NA | TRBJ2-3 | NA | TRBV21-1 | CATFVAGGGTDTQYF | TGTGCCACCTTCGTAGCGGGGGGAGGGACAGATACGCAGTATTTT
NA | TRBJ2-1 | TRBD1 | TRBV12-5 | CASGFLTGDEQFF | TGTGCTAGTGGTTTCTTAACAGGGGATGAGCAGTTCTTC
NA | TRBJ2-7 | NA | TRBV10-1 | CASSEEWGYF | TGCGCCAGCAGTGAGGAGTGGGGGTACTTC
NA | TRBJ1-6 | NA | TRBV5-4 | CASSEGSGRNSPLHF | TGTGCCAGCAGCGAGGGATCCGGGAGGAATTCACCCCTCCACTTT
NA | TRBJ1-1 | NA | TRBV2 | CASSETGMNTEAFF | TGTGCCAGCAGTGAGACAGGAATGAACACTGAAGCTTTCTTT
NA | TRBJ2-3 | TRBD2 | TRBV6-2/TRBV6-3 | CASSYGGLAVTDTQYF | TGTGCCAGCAGTTACGGGGGACTAGCGGTCACAGATACGCAGTATTTT
NA | TRBJ1-2 | NA | TRBV14 | CASSQDGPYGYTF | TGTGCCAGCAGCCAAGACGGTCCCTATGGCTACACCTTC
NA | TRBJ2-3 | NA | TRBV7-2 | CASSLLLRSTDTQYF | TGTGCCAGCAGCCTCTTACTCCGTAGCACAGATACGCAGTATTTT
NA | TRBJ2-7 | NA | TRBV5-4 | CASSFPDSAPYEQYF | TGTGCCAGCAGCTTTCCGGACAGCGCACCTTACGAGCAGTACTTC
NA | TRBJ2-7 | NA | TRBV5-1 | CASSLAGGGVMGYEQYF | TGCGCCAGCAGCTTGGCCGGTGGGGGAGTGATGGGTTACGAGCAGTACTTC
NA | TRBJ1-1 | NA | TRBV11-3 | CAGSVGGRTEAFF | TGTGCCGGCAGCGTAGGGGGGCGGACTGAAGCTTTCTTT
NA | TRBJ1-3 | TRBD1 | TRBV28 | CASNSPGQGFSGNTIYF | TGTGCCAGCAATTCTCCGGGACAGGGATTCTCTGGAAACACCATATATTTT
NA | TRBJ1-1 | TRBD1 | TRBV5-1 | CASSSLGTGANTEAFF | TGCGCCAGCAGCTCCCTCGGGACAGGGGCGAACACTGAAGCTTTCTTT
NA | TRBJ2-7 | NA | TRBV5-6 | CASSLGDSRGYYEQYF | TGTGCCAGCAGCTTGGGTGACAGTAGAGGTTACTACGAGCAGTACTTC
NA | TRBJ1-2 | NA | TRBV5-4 | CASSLSLNYGYTF | TGTGCCAGCAGCCTCTCACTTAACTATGGCTACACCTTC
NA | TRBJ1-2 | NA | TRBV21-1 | CASSKTPGTGSLYGYTF | TGTGCCAGCAGCAAAACGCCGGGGACAGGGTCTCTTTACGGCTACACCTTC
NA | TRBJ1-6 | TRBD1 | TRBV30 | CAWGINRGFRSPLHF | TGTGCCTGGGGCATTAACAGGGGATTTCGATCACCCCTCCACTTT
NA | TRBJ1-2 | NA | TRBV30 | CAFTVGVADYGYTF | TGTGCCTTCACGGTCGGGGTCGCGGACTATGGCTACACCTTC
NA | TRBJ2-5 | TRBD2 | TRBV4-3 | CASSYDLSGSRPETQYF | TGCGCCAGCAGTTACGACCTTAGCGGGAGTCGGCCAGAGACCCAGTACTTC
NA | TRBJ2-3 | NA | TRBV27 | CASSPRQSTDTQYF | TGTGCCAGCAGTCCGAGACAGAGCACAGATACGCAGTATTTT
NA | TRBJ1-3 | TRBD1 | TRBV5-1 | CASSLDGTGTGNTIYF | TGCGCCAGCAGCTTGGACGGGACAGGGACTGGAAACACCATATATTTT
NA | TRBJ1-4 | NA | TRBV7-2 | CASSFRNYEKLFF | TGTGCCAGCAGCTTTAGGAATTATGAAAAACTGTTTTTT
NA | TRBJ1-1 | NA | TRBV6-6 | CASRFRDTEAFF | TGTGCCAGCAGGTTCAGGGACACTGAAGCTTTCTTT
NA | TRBJ2-3 | TRBD2 | TRBV30 | CAWSPSGRARNTQYF | TGTGCCTGGAGTCCTAGCGGGAGGGCCAGGAATACGCAGTATTTT
NA | TRBJ2-2 | NA | TRBV12-3/TRBV12-4 | CASSISGTGELFF | TGTGCCAGCAGTATATCCGGAACCGGGGAGCTGTTTTTT
NA | TRBJ1-3 | NA | TRBV5-1 | CASSLTPLGSSGNTIYF | TGCGCCAGCAGCTTAACCCCCCTAGGGAGCTCTGGAAACACCATATATTTT
NA | TRBJ2-2 | NA | TRBV13 | CASSPTPYTGELFF | TGTGCCAGCAGCCCCACCCCTTACACCGGGGAGCTGTTTTTT
NA | TRBJ2-2 | TRBD1 | TRBV28 | CASSLLLGTGGGGELFF | TGTGCCAGCAGTTTGTTACTTGGGACAGGGGGCGGCGGGGAGCTGTTTTTT
NA | TRBJ2-3 | TRBD2 | TRBV5-1 | CASSLAATSGRDTQYF | TGCGCCAGCAGCTTGGCAGCAACTAGCGGGAGGGATACGCAGTATTTT
NA | TRBJ1-1 | NA | TRBV11-3 | CASSFSRSTEAFF | TGTGCCAGCAGTTTCTCGAGGTCGACTGAAGCTTTCTTT